This T cell receptor beta chain is from a study of a mutant IDH1 vaccine in newly diagnosed glioma. The germline gives CDR1 ENHRY, CDR2 SYGVKD. CDR3 length: 18 residues. J was trimmed by 0 bases and V by 2 bases; bases with no gene match: 9. As for time point: baseline, week 1 (first vaccination visit). Regarding treatment: pre-vaccination baseline after standard-of-care therapy. Here immunoSEQ multiplex PCR was the method, and the copy in TCRdb shows in-frame clones only, minus some. The repertoire holds tens of thousands of clones, with around 85% as singletons. The sequence was collected from a man aged 25 to 45 with glioma. The chain is built from TRBV10-3 and TRBJ2-3; 9 bases are a match to TRBD1. The starting material was PBMCs, obtained from a glioma patient treated with radiotherapy, temozolomide or both. The CDR3 bases are TGTGCCATCAGTGAGCCGAGGGGACAGGGACGAAGCACAGATACGCAGTATTTT. It specifies CAISEPRGQGRSTDTQYF.